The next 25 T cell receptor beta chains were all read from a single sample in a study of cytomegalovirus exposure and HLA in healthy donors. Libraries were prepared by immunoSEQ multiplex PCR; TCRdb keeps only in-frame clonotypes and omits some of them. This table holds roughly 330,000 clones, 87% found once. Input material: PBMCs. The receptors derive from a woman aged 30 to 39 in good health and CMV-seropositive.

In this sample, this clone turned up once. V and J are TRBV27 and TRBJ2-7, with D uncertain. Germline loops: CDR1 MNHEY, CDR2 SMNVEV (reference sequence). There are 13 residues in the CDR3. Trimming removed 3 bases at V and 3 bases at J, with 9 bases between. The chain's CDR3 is CASSLASDYEQYF. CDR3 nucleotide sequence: TGTGCCAGCAGTTTGGCCAGCGACTACGAGCAGTACTTC.

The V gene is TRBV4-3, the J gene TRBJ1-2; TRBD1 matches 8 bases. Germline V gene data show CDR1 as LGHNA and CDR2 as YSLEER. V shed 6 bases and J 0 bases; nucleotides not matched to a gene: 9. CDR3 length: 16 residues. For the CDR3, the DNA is TGCGCCAGCAGACCGGGACAGGCTACCACTAACTATGGCTACACCTTC. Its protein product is CASRPGQATTNYGYTF.

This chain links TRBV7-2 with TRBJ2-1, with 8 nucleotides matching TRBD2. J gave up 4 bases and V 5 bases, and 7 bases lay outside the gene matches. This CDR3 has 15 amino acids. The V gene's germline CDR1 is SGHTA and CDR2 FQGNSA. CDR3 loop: CASSLVAGSYNEQFF. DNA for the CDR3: TGTGCCAGCAGCCTAGTAGCGGGATCTTACAATGAGCAGTTCTTC.

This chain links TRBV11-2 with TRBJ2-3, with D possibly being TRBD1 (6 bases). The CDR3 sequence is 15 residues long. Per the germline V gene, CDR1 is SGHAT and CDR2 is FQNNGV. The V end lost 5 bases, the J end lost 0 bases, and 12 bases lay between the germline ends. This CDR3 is CASSAGVASTDTQYF. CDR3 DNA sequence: TGTGCCAGCAGCGCAGGGGTTGCGAGCACAGATACGCAGTATTTT.

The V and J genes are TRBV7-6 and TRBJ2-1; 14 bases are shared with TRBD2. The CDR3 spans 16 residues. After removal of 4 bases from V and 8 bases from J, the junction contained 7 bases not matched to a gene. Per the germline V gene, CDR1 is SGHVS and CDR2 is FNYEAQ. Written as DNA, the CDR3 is TGTGCCAGCAGCTCGACTAGCGGGGGGGCCGGGGATGAGCAGTTCTTC. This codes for CASSSTSGGAGDEQFF.

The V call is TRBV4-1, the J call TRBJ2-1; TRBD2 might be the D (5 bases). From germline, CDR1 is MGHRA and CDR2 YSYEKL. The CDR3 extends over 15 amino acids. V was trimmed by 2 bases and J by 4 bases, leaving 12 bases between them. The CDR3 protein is CASSQIRGTYNEQFF. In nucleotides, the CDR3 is TGCGCCAGCAGCCAAATCCGGGGAACTTACAATGAGCAGTTCTTC.

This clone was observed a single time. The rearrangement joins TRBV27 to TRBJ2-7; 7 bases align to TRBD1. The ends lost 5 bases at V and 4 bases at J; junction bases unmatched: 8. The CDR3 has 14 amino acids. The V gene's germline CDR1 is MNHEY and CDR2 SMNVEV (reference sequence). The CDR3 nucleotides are TGTGCCAGCAGTCTGACAGGGCCCTTTTACGAGCAGTACTTC. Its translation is CASSLTGPFYEQYF.

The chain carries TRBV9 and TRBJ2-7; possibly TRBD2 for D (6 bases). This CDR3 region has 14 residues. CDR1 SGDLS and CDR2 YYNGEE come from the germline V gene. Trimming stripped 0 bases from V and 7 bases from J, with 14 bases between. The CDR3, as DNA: TGTGCCAGCAGCGTAGTGGACGAGAGCGGGGAGCAGTACTTC. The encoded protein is CASSVVDESGEQYF.

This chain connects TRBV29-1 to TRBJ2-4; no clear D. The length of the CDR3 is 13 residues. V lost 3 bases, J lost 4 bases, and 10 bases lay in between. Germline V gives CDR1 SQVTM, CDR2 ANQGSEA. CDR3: CSVEGNTKNIQYF. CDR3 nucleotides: TGCAGCGTTGAGGGAAACACAAAAAACATTCAGTACTTC.

The CDR3 loop is CASSPVVLAGEQYF. CDR3 sequence (DNA): TGTGCCAGCTCACCAGTGGTACTAGCGGGGGAGCAGTACTTC. V and J are TRBV18 and TRBJ2-7; 10 bases line up with TRBD2. Germline CDR1 is KGHSH and CDR2 is LQKENI. The V segment lost 2 bases and the J segment 7 bases; nucleotides outside the gene matches: 5. This CDR3 spans 14 amino acids.

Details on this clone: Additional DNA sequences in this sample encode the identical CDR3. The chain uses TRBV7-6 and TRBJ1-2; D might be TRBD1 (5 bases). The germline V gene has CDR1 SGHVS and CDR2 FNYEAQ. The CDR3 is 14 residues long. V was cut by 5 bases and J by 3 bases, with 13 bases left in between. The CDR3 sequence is CASSPGGGDYGYTF. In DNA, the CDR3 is TGTGCCAGCAGCCCGGGGGGTGGGGACTATGGCTACACCTTC.

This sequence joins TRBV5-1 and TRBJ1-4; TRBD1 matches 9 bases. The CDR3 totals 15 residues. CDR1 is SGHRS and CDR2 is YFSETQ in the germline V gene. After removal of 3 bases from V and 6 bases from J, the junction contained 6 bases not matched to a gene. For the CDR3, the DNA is TGCGCCAGCAGCTCCCCGGGACAGGGTGATGAAAAACTGTTTTTT. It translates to CASSSPGQGDEKLFF.

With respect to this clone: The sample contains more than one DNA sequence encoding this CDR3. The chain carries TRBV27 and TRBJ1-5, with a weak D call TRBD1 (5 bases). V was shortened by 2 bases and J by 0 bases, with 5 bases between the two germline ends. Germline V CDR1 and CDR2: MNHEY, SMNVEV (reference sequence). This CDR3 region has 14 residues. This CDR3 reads CASSLQGSNQPQHF. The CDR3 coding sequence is TGTGCCAGCAGTTTACAGGGTAGCAATCAGCCCCAGCATTTT.

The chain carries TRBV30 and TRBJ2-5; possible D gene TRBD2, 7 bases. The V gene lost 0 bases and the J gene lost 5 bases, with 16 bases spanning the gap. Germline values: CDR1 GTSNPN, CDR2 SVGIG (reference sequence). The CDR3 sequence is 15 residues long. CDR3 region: CAWSVGGASSETQYF. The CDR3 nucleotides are TGTGCCTGGAGTGTAGGGGGGGCTTCCAGCGAGACCCAGTACTTC.

CDR3 sequence reads: CASSEASEVQPQHF. DNA for the CDR3: TGTGCCAGCAGTGAAGCATCAGAGGTCCAGCCCCAGCATTTT. This rearrangement joins TRBV2 to TRBJ1-5; D uncertain. Germline-derived CDR1 and CDR2 are SNHLY and FYNNEI. The CDR3 consists of 14 residues. The V and J ends lost 0 bases and 7 bases respectively, with 10 bases between them.

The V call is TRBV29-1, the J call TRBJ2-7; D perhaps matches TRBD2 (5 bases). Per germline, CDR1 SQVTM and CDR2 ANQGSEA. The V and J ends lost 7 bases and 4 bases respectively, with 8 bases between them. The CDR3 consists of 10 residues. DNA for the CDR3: TGCAGCGGCCGAGGGTACGAGCAGTACTTC. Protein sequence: CSGRGYEQYF.

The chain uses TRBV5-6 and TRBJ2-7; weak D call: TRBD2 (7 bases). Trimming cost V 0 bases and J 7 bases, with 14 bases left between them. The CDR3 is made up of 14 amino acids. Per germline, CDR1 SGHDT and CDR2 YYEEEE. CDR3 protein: CASSLVRGAEEQYF. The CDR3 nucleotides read TGTGCCAGCAGCTTGGTTCGGGGGGCGGAAGAGCAGTACTTC.

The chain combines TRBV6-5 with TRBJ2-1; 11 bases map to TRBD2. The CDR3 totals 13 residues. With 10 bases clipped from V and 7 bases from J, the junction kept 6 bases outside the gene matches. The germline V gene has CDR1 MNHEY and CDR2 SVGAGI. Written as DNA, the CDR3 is TGTGCCATCTCCCCTAGCGGGGGGAATGAGCAGTTCTTC. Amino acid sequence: CAISPSGGNEQFF.

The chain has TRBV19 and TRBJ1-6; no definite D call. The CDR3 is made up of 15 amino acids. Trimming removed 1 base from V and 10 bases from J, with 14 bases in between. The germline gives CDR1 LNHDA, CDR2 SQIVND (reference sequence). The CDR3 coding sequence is TGTGCCAGTAGTATAGTTGAAGGCCAAGAGTCACCCCTCCACTTT. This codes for CASSIVEGQESPLHF.

In nucleotides, the CDR3 is TGTGCCTGGAGTACTGGACAGGGGCTACGACCCTACGAGCAGTACTTC. Translating it yields CAWSTGQGLRPYEQYF. V is TRBV30 and J is TRBJ2-7; TRBD1 matches at 9 bases. The CDR3 covers 16 residues. The trim removed 2 bases at V and 2 bases at J, leaving 10 bases unmatched. Germline CDR1 is GTSNPN and CDR2 is SVGIG (reference sequence).

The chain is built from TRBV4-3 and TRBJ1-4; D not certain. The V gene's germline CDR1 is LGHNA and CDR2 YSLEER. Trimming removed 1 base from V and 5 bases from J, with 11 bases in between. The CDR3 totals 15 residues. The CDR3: CASSQGSARNEKLFF. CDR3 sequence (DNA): TGCGCCAGCAGCCAAGGGTCCGCCCGAAATGAAAAACTGTTTTTT.

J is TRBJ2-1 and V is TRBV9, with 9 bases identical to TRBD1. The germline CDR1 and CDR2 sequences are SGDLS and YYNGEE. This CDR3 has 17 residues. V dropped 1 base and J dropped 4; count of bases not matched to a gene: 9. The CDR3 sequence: CASSVNPRQGGYNEQFF. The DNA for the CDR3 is TGTGCCAGCAGCGTAAACCCCAGACAGGGGGGGTACAATGAGCAGTTCTTC.

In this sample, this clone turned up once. Here the CDR3 reads CASSLDRASLTYNEQFF. In nucleotides, the CDR3 is TGCGCCAGCAGCCTGGACAGGGCGTCTCTGACATACAATGAGCAGTTCTTC. V usage is TRBV4-3 and J usage is TRBJ2-1, with TRBD1 matching 8 bases. J was trimmed by 4 bases and V by 4 bases; bases with no gene match: 12. The CDR3 is 17 amino acids. CDR1 and CDR2 from the germline V gene are LGHNA and YSLEER.

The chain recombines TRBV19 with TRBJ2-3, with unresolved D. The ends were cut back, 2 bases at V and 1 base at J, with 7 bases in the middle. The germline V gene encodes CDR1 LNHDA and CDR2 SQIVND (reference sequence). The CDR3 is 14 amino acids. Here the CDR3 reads CASSIKLRTDTQYF. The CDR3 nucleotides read TGTGCCAGTAGTATAAAGCTACGCACAGATACGCAGTATTTT.

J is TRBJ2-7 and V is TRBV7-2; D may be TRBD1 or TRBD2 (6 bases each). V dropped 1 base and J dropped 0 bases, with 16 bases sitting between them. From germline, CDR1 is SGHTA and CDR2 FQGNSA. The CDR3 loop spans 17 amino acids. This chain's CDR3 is CASSLGGGIFSSYEQYF. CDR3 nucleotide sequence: TGTGCCAGCAGCTTAGGAGGGGGGATCTTCAGCTCCTACGAGCAGTACTTC. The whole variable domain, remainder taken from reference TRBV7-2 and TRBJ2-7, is GAGVSQSPSNKVTEKGKDVELRCDPISGHTALYWYRQSLGQGLEFLIYFQGNSAPDKSGLPSDRFSAERTGGSVSTLTIQRTQQEDSAVYLCASSLGGGIFSSYEQYFGPGTRLTVT.